This TCR beta chain was sequenced during a study of T cell responses to AZD1222 COVID-19 vaccine. General study findings and limits: Repertoire collection took place solely once the T cell response had peaked. CD4 TCRs covered the whole spike, strongest at regions 160-218 and 743-854. Spike-specific TCR depth and breadth grew after two AZD1222 doses.

As to this clone: The antigen is undetermined.

The V and J ends lost 4 bases and 3 bases respectively, with 18 bases between them. This CDR3 contains 17 residues. The germline gives CDR1 SNHLY, CDR2 FYNNEI. Clones were sequenced by immunoSEQ multiplex PCR, and TCRdb holds only the in-frame ones, with some missing. The table lists 65,000 to 90,000 clones, roughly 85% of them singletons. The sample in question was peripheral blood, obtained 28 days after the second AZD1222 dose. The V call is TRBV2, the J call TRBJ1-4, with a tentative D call TRBD1 (5 bases). This sequence was found in an adult who received the AZD1222 COVID-19 vaccine. CDR3 protein: CASSGGWRREANEKLFF. The CDR3 DNA reads TGTGCCAGCAGTGGGGGCTGGCGGCGAGAAGCTAATGAAAAACTGTTTTTT.